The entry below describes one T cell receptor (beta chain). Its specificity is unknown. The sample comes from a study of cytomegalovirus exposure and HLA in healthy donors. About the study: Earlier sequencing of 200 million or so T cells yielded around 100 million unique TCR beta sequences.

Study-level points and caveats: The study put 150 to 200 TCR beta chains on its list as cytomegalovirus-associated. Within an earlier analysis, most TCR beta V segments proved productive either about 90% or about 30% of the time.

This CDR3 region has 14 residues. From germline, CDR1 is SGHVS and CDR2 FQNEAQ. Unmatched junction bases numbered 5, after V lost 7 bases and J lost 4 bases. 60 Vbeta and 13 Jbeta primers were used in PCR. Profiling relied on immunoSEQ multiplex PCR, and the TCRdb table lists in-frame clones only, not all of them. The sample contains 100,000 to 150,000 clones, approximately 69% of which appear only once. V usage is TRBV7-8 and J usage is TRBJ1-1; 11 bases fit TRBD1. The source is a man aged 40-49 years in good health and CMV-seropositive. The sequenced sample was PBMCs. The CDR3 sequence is CASTRTGGFTEAFF. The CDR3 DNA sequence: TGTGCCAGCACCCGGACAGGGGGCTTCACTGAAGCTTTCTTT.